This TCR beta chain was obtained from a study of T cell repertoires in cytomegalovirus infection (dated by TCRdb to the late 2010s). About the full investigation: Peptide stimulations targeted recently identified HLA-C-restricted CMV epitopes, whose presentation resists viral immunomodulation, together with well-studied HLA-B-restricted epitopes. The HLA type of each donor mattered for the analysis, because public TCR beta signatures pointed to carriage of CMV infection along with the matching HLA type. The research as a whole found: Carriers of CMV infection plus the relevant HLA type were discriminated by the cumulative frequency of public TCR beta family members in the study cohort and in an independent approximately 360-donor cohort. The ex vivo response was dominated by HLA-C-restricted CMV-specific TCR beta clonotypes, and the single most frequent clonotype in two of eight donors was supplied by these HLA-C-restricted clonotypes.

Instrument used: Illumina HiSeq 1500. TCRdb passed the public sequencing reads through fastp at Q25 and MiXCR, retaining productive beta sequences. Rows are combined by CDR3 protein, so each entry shows the most common genes and DNA. This sample gives around 500,000 distinct CDR3 sequences in total; under 55% of them show up just once. The ten largest account for approximately 40% of the sample. A word on this clonotype: Its antigen specificity is not known. No per-base quality is available; no much larger clone lies one base away.

In light of the paper, this sample's treatment or condition label describes: in vitro stimulation with specific CMV peptide epitopes to enrich CMV-specific T cells. The sample was cultured PBMCs, taken from culture after CMV antigen stimulation. This TCR came from a human donor in good health (CMV status not recorded). Some clones in this sample may be carry-over from other donors' samples.

The CDR3 sequence is CASRVGGTANTEAFF. The sequenced DNA: TGCGCCAGCAGGGTTGGCGGGACGGCGAACACTGAAGCTTTCTTT. The chain employs TRBV5-1 and TRBJ1-1; TRBD1 might be the D gene, on 5 matching bases. V is shortened by 5 bases, J by 1 base, and the region joining them spans 15 bases. CDR1 and CDR2 are drawn from the germline V gene: SGHRS, YFSETQ. Measured from the cysteine to the phenylalanine, the CDR3 is 15 residues long. Only the CDR3 region is kept as DNA, spanning 45 bases read in frame from base 1.